The 15 T cell receptor beta chains in this list originate from one sample, sequenced in a study of T cells in Graves' hyperthyroidism and ophthalmopathy. The investigators amplified TCR beta CDR3 regions from RNA transcripts. The TCR CDR3 first-round RT-PCR relied on the HTBI primer set. TCRdb called the multiplex PCR reads again in MiXCR, with one record for every CDR3 protein. The sample has almost 600,000 distinct CDR3 sequences, around 13% seen once. Sequencing input: blood. All receptors derive from a woman in her thirties with Graves' hyperthyroidism that later progressed to Graves' ophthalmopathy.

This clonotype was observed at least ten times. J is TRBJ1-2 and V is TRBV28; D unclear. The CDR3 covers 13 residues. Germline CDR1 reads MDHEN; CDR2 reads SYDVKM. Trimming pared 8 bases from V and 4 bases from J, leaving 14 bases between. CDR3 sequence (DNA): TGTGCCAGCCGAATGATTCGAGGCTATGGCTACACCTTC. The encoded protein is CASRMIRGYGYTF.

The table lists this clonotype with many counts. This chain uses TRBV3-1 with TRBJ1-4; no reliable D call. The V end lost 5 bases, the J end lost 6 bases, and 13 bases lay between the germline ends. From germline, CDR1 is LGHDT and CDR2 YNNKEL (reference sequence). The length of the CDR3 is 14 residues. CDR3 DNA sequence: TGTGCCAGCAGCAACGACCAAGAGGATGAAAAACTGTTTTTT. Translating gives CASSNDQEDEKLFF.

The chain uses TRBV28 and TRBJ2-1; 8 bases line up with TRBD2. Germline trimming cut 5 bases from V and 12 bases from J; bases unmatched to any gene: 6. Germline-derived CDR1 and CDR2 are MDHEN and SYDVKM. The CDR3 has 12 amino acids. CDR3 in DNA: TGTGCCAGCAGTCCACCTACTAGCGGGCAGTTCTTC. This gives the protein CASSPPTSGQFF.

This clonotype was observed many times. This chain joins TRBV6-5 and TRBJ2-3; D is tentatively TRBD1 or TRBD2 (6 bases each). Germline V CDR1 and CDR2: MNHEY, SVGAGI. The germline V and J ends were trimmed by 0 bases and 0 bases, with 16 bases remaining between them. CDR3 size: 18 residues. CDR3 DNA sequence: TGTGCCAGCAGTTACTCGAGTAGGGGGGCGGCGAGCACAGATACGCAGTATTTT. Its protein product is CASSYSSRGAASTDTQYF.

The table lists this clonotype with a few counts. This chain uses TRBV5-1 with TRBJ2-1; TRBD2 matches at 9 bases. Trimming at V came to 4 bases and at J to 9 bases, leaving 5 bases not matched to a gene. The CDR3 covers 13 residues. Germline CDR1 reads SGHRS; CDR2 reads YFSETQ. The CDR3 loop reads CASSVEAGGEQFF. CDR3 nucleotides: TGCGCCAGCAGCGTGGAAGCGGGGGGTGAGCAGTTCTTC.

This clonotype has only a few counts. The chain uses TRBV19 and TRBJ1-4; D unclear. There are 14 residues in the CDR3. The germline V gene encodes CDR1 LNHDA and CDR2 SQIVND (reference sequence). V was pared by 5 bases and J by 7 bases, with 14 bases between. CDR3 bases: TGTGCCAGTAGTTCCGGAGTAGGAACTGAAAAACTGTTTTTT. This translates into CASSSGVGTEKLFF.

This clonotype was counted ten times or more. The V and J genes are TRBV10-3 and TRBJ2-3; 9 nucleotides align to TRBD2. Per the germline V gene, CDR1 is ENHRY and CDR2 is SYGVKD. V gave up 7 bases and J gave up 6 bases; unmatched junction bases: 8. The CDR3 runs 14 residues. The CDR3: CAIKFSGSGDTQYF. CDR3 coding DNA: TGTGCCATCAAATTTAGCGGGAGTGGCGATACGCAGTATTTT.

This chain uses TRBV7-3 with TRBJ2-1, with 9 bases matching TRBD1. The CDR3 is 20 residues long. Germline-derived CDR1 and CDR2 are SGHTA and FQGTGA. J was trimmed by 9 bases and V by 4 bases; bases with no gene match: 25. The CDR3 loop reads CASSSEPWDREPRSIGEQFF. CDR3 DNA sequence: TGTGCCAGCAGCTCCGAACCTTGGGACAGGGAGCCCCGATCGATTGGTGAGCAGTTCTTC.

The sample holds many counts of this clonotype. The V gene is TRBV19, the J gene TRBJ1-2, with D perhaps TRBD1 (5 bases). The V and J ends lost 6 bases and 3 bases respectively, with 14 bases between them. This CDR3 is 14 amino acids long. Germline V gives CDR1 LNHDA, CDR2 SQIVND (reference sequence). DNA of the CDR3: TGTGCCAGTAGGGTCCGGGGACTCTACTATGGCTACACCTTC. Its translation: CASRVRGLYYGYTF.

This clonotype was seen just once. The chain has TRBV6-1 and TRBJ2-3; D could derive from TRBD1 or TRBD2 (5 bases each). Per the germline V gene, CDR1 is MNHNS and CDR2 is SASEGT. This CDR3 has 15 residues. V was clipped by 3 bases and J by 6 bases, with 16 bases between them. Written as DNA, the CDR3 is TGTGCCAGCAGTGAGAGGGGCCGGAGGTTTGATACGCAGTATTTT. Encoded protein: CASSERGRRFDTQYF.

This clonotype was picked up many times. V gene TRBV3-1 combines with J gene TRBJ1-2, with TRBD1 as a possible D gene (5 bases). CDR3 length: 17 residues. Trimming left V 0 bases short and J 0 bases short, with 14 bases between. The germline gives CDR1 LGHDT, CDR2 YNNKEL (reference sequence). The CDR3 DNA reads as TGTGCCAGCAGCCAAGAGTCCAGGGCCGGGGCTAACTATGGCTACACCTTC. As protein: CASSQESRAGANYGYTF.

Remarks on this clonotype: A much larger clone lies one base from this, so it may be a read error. The chain combines TRBV28 with TRBJ1-2; 9 positions match TRBD1. This CDR3 region has 15 residues. Germline V gene sequence: CDR1 MDHEN, CDR2 SYDVKM. This CDR3 reads CASSPHRTGAYGHTF. CDR3 DNA: TGTGCCAGCAGTCCCCACCGGACAGGGGCCTATGGCCACACCTTC.

This chain connects TRBV18 to TRBJ1-5; maybe TRBD1 (5 bases). The CDR3 has 16 residues. Trimming stripped 3 bases from V and 0 bases from J, with 12 bases between. Germline values: CDR1 KGHSH, CDR2 LQKENI. CDR3 nucleotides: TGTGCCAGCTCACCGGGGGGAGACTATAGCAATCAGCCCCAGCATTTT. Its translation: CASSPGGDYSNQPQHF.

This clonotype has at least ten counts. V is TRBV11-2 and J is TRBJ2-7; D is possibly TRBD2 (7 bases). The ends were cut back, 6 bases at V and 3 bases at J, with 15 bases in the middle. Germline loops: CDR1 SGHAT, CDR2 FQNNGV. The CDR3 loop spans 14 amino acids. The DNA of the CDR3 is TGTGCCAGCAGGGGGGGGCGGACCCACTACGAGCAGTACTTC. Translation: CASRGGRTHYEQYF.

This clonotype was observed a few times. The J gene is TRBJ2-3, the V gene TRBV30, with D possibly TRBD2 on 6 matching bases. This CDR3 has 15 residues. Trimming took off 4 bases at V and 0 bases at J, with 14 bases between the two ends. Germline V lookup: CDR1 GTSNPN, CDR2 SVGIG (reference sequence). The CDR3 region has the DNA TGTGCCTGGATCCCTAGGGCGGGGAGCACAGATACGCAGTATTTT. It translates to CAWIPRAGSTDTQYF. Based on the CDR3 plus reference TRBV30 and TRBJ2-3, the full variable domain is SQTIHQWPATLVQPVGSPLSLECTVEGTSNPNLYWYRQAAGRGLQLLFYSVGIGQISSEVPQNLSASRPQDRQFILSSKKLLLSDSGFYLCAWIPRAGSTDTQYFGPGTRLTVL.